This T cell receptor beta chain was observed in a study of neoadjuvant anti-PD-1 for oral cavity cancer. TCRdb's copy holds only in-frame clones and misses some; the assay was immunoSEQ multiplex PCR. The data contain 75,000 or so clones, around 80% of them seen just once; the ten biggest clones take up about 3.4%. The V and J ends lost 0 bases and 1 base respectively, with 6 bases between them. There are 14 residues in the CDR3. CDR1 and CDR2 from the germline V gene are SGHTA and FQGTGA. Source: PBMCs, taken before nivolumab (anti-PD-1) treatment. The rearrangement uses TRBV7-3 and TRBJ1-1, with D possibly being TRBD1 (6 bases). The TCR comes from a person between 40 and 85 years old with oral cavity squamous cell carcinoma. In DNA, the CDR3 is TGTGCCAGCAGCTTAACAGGGGGGAACACTGAAGCTTTCTTT. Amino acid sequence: CASSLTGGNTEAFF.